This T cell receptor beta chain was recovered during a study of molecular identifiers for immune sequencing clone quantification. A CD8+CD4-CCR7+CD45RA+ gate was used to sort naive CD8 T cells. TCRdb used MiXCR to reprocess the PCR reads, holding one entry per CDR3 protein. Found here are about 630,000 distinct CDR3 sequences, roughly 23% of them singletons; the top ten hold around 0.78%. The V segment lost 2 bases and the J segment 5 bases; nucleotides outside the gene matches: 4. CDR3 length equals 15 residues. Germline CDR1 MDHEN, CDR2 SYDVKM. The sequencing sample was made of naive CD8+ T cells from blood, with Jurkat cell RNA spiked in. Subset defined: FACS-sorted CD8+CD4-CCR7+CD45RA+ naive T cells. The J gene is TRBJ2-2, the V gene TRBV28; 8 nucleotides match TRBD2. The sequence derives from a human donor in good health. Some libraries in this study had Jurkat cell RNA spiked in. CDR3 sequence: CASSLRTSITGELFF. In DNA form, the CDR3 reads TGTGCCAGCAGTTTAAGGACTAGCATTACCGGGGAGCTGTTTTTT.